Below are 5 T cell receptor beta chains sequenced from a single sample in a study of T-cell reconstitution after alpha-beta-depleted transplantation in children. Preparing the TCRbeta library involved the use of unique molecular identifiers. TCRdb fed the PCR reads into MiXCR, producing one record per CDR3 protein. The sample carries under 750,000 distinct CDR3 sequences, 20% to 25% recorded once. The sample consisted of PBMCs, mostly from graft donor cells, taken 360 days after TCRalphabeta/CD19-depleted stem cell transplant. All receptors come from a boy younger than two who had a stem cell transplant for acute myeloid leukemia, so the T cells may come from the graft donor.

This clonotype was seen a handful of times. The chain employs TRBV21-1 and TRBJ2-7; the D call in the table, TRBD1, was not verified against the DNA. TRBV21-1 is flagged as a pseudogene. The CDR3 has 16 residues. CDR3 in DNA: TGTGCCAGCAGCCTCAGGGGACAGGGATTTCCCTACGAGCAGTACGTC. Its translation: CASSLRGQGFPYEQYV.

The rearrangement links TRBV24-1 to TRBJ2-1; D is unresolved. The CDR3 has 14 amino acids. CDR1 is KGHDR and CDR2 is SFDVKD in the germline V gene. Trimming removed 4 bases from V and 6 bases from J, with 12 bases in between. As DNA, the CDR3 is TGTGCCACCAGTGACGTCAGGCTGGGCAATGAGCAGTTCTTC. This gives the protein CATSDVRLGNEQFF.

In its sample, this clonotype was seen many times. The chain links TRBV9 to TRBJ2-1; TRBD2 matches 9 bases. The CDR3 loop spans 16 amino acids. Germline trimming cut 4 bases from V and 8 bases from J; bases unmatched to any gene: 13. CDR1 SGDLS and CDR2 YYNGEE come from the germline V gene. The CDR3 DNA follows: TGTGCCAGCAGCCGACCCGGGGGCGGGAGGGGTTATGAGCAGTTCTTC. Translating gives CASSRPGGGRGYEQFF. Combining the CDR3 with reference TRBV9 and TRBJ2-1 gives the whole variable domain DSGVTQTPKHLITATGQRVTLRCSPRSGDLSVYWYQQSLDQGLQFLIQYYNGEERAKGNILERFSAQQFPDLHSELNLSSLELGDSALYFCASSRPGGGRGYEQFFGPGTRLTVL.

The sample holds a few counts of this clonotype. The gene calls are TRBV3-1 and TRBJ1-4; D uncertain. Trimming took 4 bases from V and 0 from J, leaving 6 bases between them. The CDR3 extends over 14 amino acids. Looked up from germline, CDR1 is LGHDT and CDR2 is YNNKEL (reference sequence). The CDR3 region has the DNA TGTGCCAGCAGCCGGTTTGCAACTAATGAAAAACTGTTTTTT. It is translated as CASSRFATNEKLFF.

The chain has TRBV20-1 and TRBJ1-1, with D possibly matching TRBD1 (5 bases). Germline assignment: CDR1 DFQATT and CDR2 SNEGSKA (reference sequence). V was cut by 2 bases and J by 1 base, with 11 bases left in between. The CDR3 loop spans 14 amino acids. In nucleotides, the CDR3 is TGCAGTGCTAGATTGGGGCGCCAGAACACTGAAGCTTTCTTT. Translated: CSARLGRQNTEAFF.